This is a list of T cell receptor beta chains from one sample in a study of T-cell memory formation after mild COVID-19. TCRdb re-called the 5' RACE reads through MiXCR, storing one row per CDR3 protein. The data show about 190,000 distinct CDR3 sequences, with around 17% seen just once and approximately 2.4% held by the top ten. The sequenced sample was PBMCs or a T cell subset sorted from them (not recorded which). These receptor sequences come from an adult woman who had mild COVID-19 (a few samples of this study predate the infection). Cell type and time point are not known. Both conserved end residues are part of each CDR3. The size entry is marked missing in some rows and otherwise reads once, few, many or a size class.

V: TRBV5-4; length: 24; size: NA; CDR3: CASSSNYARIGGGRTLPSTDTQYF
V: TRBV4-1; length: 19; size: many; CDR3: CASSQDRTHIEGLGQPQHF
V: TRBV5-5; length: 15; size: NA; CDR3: CASSLGGPVNQPQHF
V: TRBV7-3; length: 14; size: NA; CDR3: CASSINRMTGELFF
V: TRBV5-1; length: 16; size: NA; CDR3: CASSRGTSGMGNEQFF
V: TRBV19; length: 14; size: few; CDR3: CASSIPEGNTEAFF
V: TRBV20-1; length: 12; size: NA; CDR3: CSADVQGYGYTF
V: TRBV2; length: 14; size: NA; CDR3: CASRNRDSSGTQYF
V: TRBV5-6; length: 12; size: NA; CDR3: CASRHLMETQYF
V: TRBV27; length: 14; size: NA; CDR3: CASSQGTGAYGYTF
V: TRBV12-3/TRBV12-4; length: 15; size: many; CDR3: CASSLESGMGNEQFF
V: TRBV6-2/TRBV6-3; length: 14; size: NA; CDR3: CASTEGQKRNGYTF
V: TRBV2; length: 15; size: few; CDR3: CATAPTGGSYNEQFF
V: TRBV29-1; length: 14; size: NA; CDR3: CSVWDRASGQPQHF
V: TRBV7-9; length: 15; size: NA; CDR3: CASSLKAGMGEKLFF
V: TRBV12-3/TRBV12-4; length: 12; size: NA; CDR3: CASSHSGGELFF
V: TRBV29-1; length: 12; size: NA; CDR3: CSIQGIGYGYTF
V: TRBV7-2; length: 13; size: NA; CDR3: CASSLTGVNEQFF
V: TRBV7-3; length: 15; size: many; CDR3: CASSLDGTADSPLHF
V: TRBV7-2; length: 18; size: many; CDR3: CASSSTGLAGDHYNEQFF
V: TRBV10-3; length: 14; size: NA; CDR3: CAIRGQGADSPLHF
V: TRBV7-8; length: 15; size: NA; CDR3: CASSFRRDNTGELFF
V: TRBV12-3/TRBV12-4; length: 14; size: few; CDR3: CASSLERDGTEAFF
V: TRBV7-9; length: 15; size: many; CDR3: CASSLMGQGQETQYF
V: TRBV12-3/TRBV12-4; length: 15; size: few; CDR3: CASSYRQGGNEKLFF
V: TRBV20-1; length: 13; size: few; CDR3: CSALWDNEGGYTF
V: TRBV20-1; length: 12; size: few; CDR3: CSARVGHTEAFF